This TCR beta chain was obtained from a study of cytomegalovirus exposure and HLA in healthy donors. Of note for this clone: Its antigen remains unidentified.

Unrecorded immune exposure was likely among donors, who were nominally healthy when sampled. Points from the study as a whole: Apart from CMV serostatus, no immune exposure information was available. What TCR beta sequences reportedly achieved was accurate prediction of HLA-A and HLA-B alleles in most subjects.

Both 60 Vbeta primers and 13 Jbeta primers went into the PCR. Authors' methods: Per a later analysis, the number of unique TCR beta chains was around 80 million, of which 9 million to 14 million were shared. Generated by immunoSEQ multiplex PCR, the TCRdb table keeps only in-frame clones and is missing some. V and J calls and clone size are given by that table; D and trimming were obtained from the DNA. This table holds about 140,000 clones, approximately 80% found once. The source material was PBMCs. The receptor comes from a woman aged 35 to 49 in good health and CMV-seropositive.

The CDR3 loop is CASTRQGAYTEAFF. The CDR3 coding sequence is TGTGCCAGCACCCGACAGGGGGCCTACACTGAAGCTTTCTTT. The chain joins TRBV27 to TRBJ1-1, with 10 bases that match TRBD1. The CDR3 covers 14 residues. Germline-derived CDR1 and CDR2 are MNHEY and SMNVEV (reference sequence). V lost 7 bases, J lost 3 bases, and 5 bases stayed unmatched.